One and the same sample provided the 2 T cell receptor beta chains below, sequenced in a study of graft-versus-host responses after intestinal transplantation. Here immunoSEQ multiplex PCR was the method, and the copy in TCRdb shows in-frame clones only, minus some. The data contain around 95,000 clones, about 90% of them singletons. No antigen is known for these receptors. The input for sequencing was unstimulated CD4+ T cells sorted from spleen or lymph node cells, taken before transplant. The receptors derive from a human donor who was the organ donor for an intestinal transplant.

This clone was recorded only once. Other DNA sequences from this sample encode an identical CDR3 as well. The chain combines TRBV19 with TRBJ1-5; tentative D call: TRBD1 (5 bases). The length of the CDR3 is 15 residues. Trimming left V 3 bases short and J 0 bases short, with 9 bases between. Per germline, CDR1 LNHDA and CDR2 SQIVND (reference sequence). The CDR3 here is CASSIGGGSNQPQHF. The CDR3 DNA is TGTGCCAGTAGTATTGGGGGGGGTAGCAATCAGCCCCAGCATTTT.

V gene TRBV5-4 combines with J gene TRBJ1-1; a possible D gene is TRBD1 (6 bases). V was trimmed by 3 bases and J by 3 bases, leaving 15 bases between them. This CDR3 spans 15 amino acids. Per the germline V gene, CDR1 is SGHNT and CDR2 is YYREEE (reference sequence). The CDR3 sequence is CASSSARTAHTEAFF. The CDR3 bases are TGTGCCAGCAGCTCCGCAAGGACAGCCCACACTGAAGCTTTCTTT. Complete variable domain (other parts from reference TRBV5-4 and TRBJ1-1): ETGVTQSPTHLIKTRGQQVTLRCSSQSGHNTVSWYQQALGQGPQFIFQYYREEENGRGNFPPRFSGLQFPNYSSELNVNALELDDSALYLCASSSARTAHTEAFFGQGTRLTVV.